The rows below give T cell receptor beta chains drawn from one sample of a study of cytomegalovirus exposure and HLA in healthy donors. Sequenced by immunoSEQ multiplex PCR; TCRdb stores in-frame clones only, minus some. The table shows some 120,000 clones, with 60% to 85% occurring only once. The sample consisted of PBMCs. These receptors were obtained from a young woman in good health and CMV-seronegative. CDR3s include the opening cysteine and the closing phenylalanine or tryptophan. A D gene is named only where the DNA matches it firmly. The size of a clone is reported for some rows only, either as once, few or many, or as a class for expanded clones.

v_call,d_call,cdr3_length,j_call,clone_size,cdr3_nt,cdr3_aa
TRBV11-1,TRBD2,16,TRBJ2-3,-,TGTGCCAGCAGCCTCTTAGCGGGGGGTCCCACAGATACGCAGTATTTT,CASSLLAGGPTDTQYF
TRBV4-1,TRBD2,17,TRBJ2-7,-,TGCGCCAGCAGCCAAAAGGAGACTAGCGGGACCACCTACGAGCAGTACTTC,CASSQKETSGTTYEQYF
TRBV11-2,-,15,TRBJ1-2,-,TGTGCCAGCAGCTTACAGACAGGTTTCGGGTATGGCTACACCTTC,CASSLQTGFGYGYTF
TRBV6-6,-,14,TRBJ1-5,-,TGTGCCAGCAGCGCCCCAGGGAAATATCAGCCCCAGCATTTT,CASSAPGKYQPQHF
TRBV6-6,TRBD1,13,TRBJ1-1,-,TGTGCCAGCATCGAATACAGGGGGACTGAAGCTTTCTTT,CASIEYRGTEAFF
TRBV19,TRBD1,11,TRBJ2-7,-,TGTGCCAGTAGTCCAGGGGGCGAGCAGTACTTC,CASSPGGEQYF
TRBV6-5,-,14,TRBJ1-2,-,TGTGCCAGCAGTTACCTGAGGGATCTCTATGGCTACACCTTC,CASSYLRDLYGYTF
TRBV5-6,TRBD1,17,TRBJ1-1,once,TGTGCCAGCAGCTCCTACGGGGGTTACAGGGGGTATCGTGAAGCTTTCTTT,CASSSYGGYRGYREAFF
TRBV5-1,TRBD1,14,TRBJ1-5,-,TGCGCCAGCAGCTCGGGACAGGTCGGGGATAGTCAGCATTTT,CASSSGQVGDSQHF
TRBV4-2,TRBD1,15,TRBJ1-1,-,TGTGCCAGCAGCCAAGAAGGACAGGGGAACACTGAAGCTTTCTTT,CASSQEGQGNTEAFF